This passage covers 27 T cell receptor beta chains from one sample sequenced in a study of persistence of HIV-infected CD4 T cells. The immunoSEQ assay was version 4, run in survey mode. Data came from immunoSEQ multiplex PCR; TCRdb stores just in-frame clones and leaves some out. The sample lists around 30,000 clones, approximately 80% occurring once. The antigens these receptors bind are not known. An overlapping HIV-1 Gag peptide pool stimulated these cells at about 0.91 ug/peptide/mL. Memory cells lacking CD40L and CD69 with high CD45RO were sorted. The sequences come from CD4+ T cells sorted from PBMCs after roughly 20-hour stimulation, collected from a patient who received antiretroviral therapy. Receptor source: an adult woman with HIV who was CMV-seropositive.

The V call is TRBV2, the J call TRBJ2-7; no reliable D call. The CDR3 loop spans 13 amino acids. Trimming removed 1 base from V and 3 bases from J, with 7 bases in between. In germline, CDR1 is SNHLY, CDR2 FYNNEI. This CDR3 is CASSEDSNYEQYF. The CDR3 region has the DNA TGTGCCAGCAGTGAAGACAGCAACTACGAGCAGTACTTC.

This clone was found a few times. This chain uses TRBV2 with TRBJ1-3, with TRBD1 as a possible D gene (6 bases). Germline CDR1 reads SNHLY; CDR2 reads FYNNEI. This CDR3 comprises 16 residues. Trimming took off 4 bases at V and 0 bases at J, with 13 bases between the two ends. The CDR3 DNA sequence: TGTGCCAGCAGTGTAGGACAGCTAAGCTCTGGAAACACCATATATTTT. It specifies CASSVGQLSSGNTIYF.

CDR3 DNA: TGCGCCAGCAGCTTAGAGCAGAACTATGGCTACACCTTC. Protein: CASSLEQNYGYTF. This chain links TRBV5-1 with TRBJ1-2; no definite D call. There are 13 residues in the CDR3. Trimming cost V 2 bases and J 2 bases, with 7 bases left between them. Germline V gene data show CDR1 as SGHRS and CDR2 as YFSETQ.

The V gene is TRBV30, the J gene TRBJ2-3, with TRBD1 identical over 9 bases. The CDR3 is 15 residues long. Per germline, CDR1 GTSNPN and CDR2 SVGIG (reference sequence). After removal of 1 base from V and 2 bases from J, the junction contained 4 bases not matched to a gene. The CDR3, as DNA: TGTGCCTGGAGTGACACAGGGGGCGCCACAGATACGCAGTATTTT. The encoded protein is CAWSDTGGATDTQYF. The full variable domain, rest sourced from reference TRBV30 and TRBJ2-3, is SQTIHQWPATLVQPVGSPLSLECTVEGTSNPNLYWYRQAAGRGLQLLFYSVGIGQISSEVPQNLSASRPQDRQFILSSKKLLLSDSGFYLCAWSDTGGATDTQYFGPGTRLTVL.

The V call is TRBV7-7, the J call TRBJ2-2; 14 bases match TRBD2. The germline CDR1 and CDR2 sequences are SSHAT and FNYEAQ (reference sequence). V lost 0 bases to trimming and J lost 4 bases; unmatched junction nucleotides: 4. There are 18 residues in the CDR3. CDR3 region: CASSLALGTSGSTGELFF. DNA of the CDR3: TGTGCCAGCAGCTTAGCGTTGGGGACTAGCGGGAGCACCGGGGAGCTGTTTTTT.

V gene TRBV6-1 combines with J gene TRBJ1-1; D uncertain. Germline values: CDR1 MNHNS, CDR2 SASEGT. V lost 5 bases to trimming and J lost 11 bases, with 21 bases between them. This CDR3 spans 14 amino acids. The CDR3 spells CASSLERQRGQAFF. CDR3 DNA: TGTGCCAGCAGTCTTGAACGGCAACGCGGGCAGGCTTTCTTT.

This chain joins TRBV5-1 and TRBJ1-4, with 7 bases matching TRBD1. This CDR3 is built from 14 residues. The junction had 4 bases not matched to a gene; V was cut back by 2 bases and J by 6 bases. Looked up from germline, CDR1 is SGHRS and CDR2 is YFSETQ. The CDR3 bases are TGCGCCAGCAGCTTCGACAGGGCGGATGAAAAACTGTTTTTT. Amino acids: CASSFDRADEKLFF.

The chain couples TRBV18 to TRBJ1-1; TRBD1 aligns across 10 bases. The CDR3 sequence is 17 residues long. V dropped 0 bases and J dropped 3; count of bases not matched to a gene: 7. Germline V gene data show CDR1 as KGHSH and CDR2 as LQKENI. The CDR3 loop reads CASSPPRTGGGDTEAFF. Written as DNA, the CDR3 is TGTGCCAGCTCACCACCGAGGACAGGGGGAGGCGACACTGAAGCTTTCTTT.

The chain uses TRBV18 and TRBJ2-7, with no clear D. Trimming cost V 5 bases and J 7 bases, with 15 bases left between them. Germline V gives CDR1 KGHSH, CDR2 LQKENI. The CDR3 loop spans 13 amino acids. In DNA, the CDR3 is TGTGCCAGCTCATCTACGAGAGGCTTTGAGCAGTACTTC. This sequence encodes CASSSTRGFEQYF.

The J gene is TRBJ1-1, the V gene TRBV5-1; no clear D. CDR3 length: 14 amino acids. Trimming cost V 0 bases and J 5 bases, with 11 bases left between them. Germline V gene lookup returns CDR1 SGHRS and CDR2 YFSETQ. Here the CDR3 reads CASSLGDTRTEAFF. As DNA, the CDR3 is TGCGCCAGCAGCTTGGGCGATACGAGGACTGAAGCTTTCTTT.

This chain links TRBV6-5 with TRBJ1-2; possibly TRBD1 for D (5 bases). Trimming stripped 8 bases from V and 8 bases from J, with 18 bases between. CDR3 length: 13 residues. The germline CDR1 and CDR2 sequences are MNHEY and SVGAGI. The CDR3 loop reads CASSNGGARGYTF. The CDR3 bases are TGTGCCAGCTCCAACGGCGGGGCGCGGGGCTACACCTTC.

The chain joins TRBV18 to TRBJ2-2; D unresolved. CDR3 length: 15 residues. Trimming took 3 bases from V and 1 from J, leaving 9 bases between them. CDR1 is KGHSH and CDR2 is LQKENI in the germline V gene. CDR3 DNA: TGTGCCAGCTCACCTCGTGCAGGGAACACCGGGGAGCTGTTTTTT. Its protein is CASSPRAGNTGELFF.

The V gene is TRBV7-9, the J gene TRBJ1-1; D is uncertain. V lost 1 base to trimming and J lost 10 bases, with 10 bases between them. The CDR3 extends over 12 amino acids. Germline CDR1 and CDR2: SEHNR and FQNEAQ (reference sequence). Here the CDR3 DNA reads TGTGCCAGCAGCTTAGAAACTAACCTAGCTTTCTTT. Translating it yields CASSLETNLAFF.

The V call is TRBV3-1 (or the pseudogene TRBV3-2), the J call TRBJ2-2, with D perhaps given as TRBD1 or TRBD2 (5 bases each). V was clipped by 2 bases and J by 4 bases, with 14 bases between them. CDR3 length equals 16 residues. Germline lookup yields CDR1 LGHDT and CDR2 YNNKEL (reference sequence). The CDR3 DNA reads TGTGCCAGCAGCCAAACGAGGGGCAGAAGCACCGGGGAGCTGTTTTTT. Encoded protein: CASSQTRGRSTGELFF.

V usage is TRBV21-1 and J usage is TRBJ2-7; TRBD1, the D gene given by the table, was not confirmed from the DNA. TRBV21-1 is an annotated pseudogene. The CDR3 sequence is 16 residues long. The CDR3 protein is CASSKEGQAGPYEQYF. The CDR3 DNA is TGTGCCAGCAGCAAAGAGGGACAAGCAGGCCCCTACGAGCAGTACTTC.

V usage is TRBV7-2 and J usage is TRBJ2-2, with unresolved D. Germline V gene lookup returns CDR1 SGHTA and CDR2 FQGNSA. The CDR3 has 14 residues. V was trimmed by 4 bases and J by 7 bases, leaving 13 bases between them. CDR3 residues: CASSSEPGVGELFF. Here the CDR3 DNA reads TGTGCCAGCAGCTCTGAACCGGGTGTCGGGGAGCTGTTTTTT. Complete variable domain (other parts from reference TRBV7-2 and TRBJ2-2): GAGVSQSPSNKVTEKGKDVELRCDPISGHTALYWYRQSLGQGLEFLIYFQGNSAPDKSGLPSDRFSAERTGGSVSTLTIQRTQQEDSAVYLCASSSEPGVGELFFGEGSRLTVL.

The chain joins TRBV9 to TRBJ1-6; D might be TRBD1 (6 bases). Trimming shortened V by 0 bases and J by 9 bases, and 10 bases separated the two germline ends. This CDR3 spans 14 amino acids. CDR1 and CDR2 from the germline V gene are SGDLS and YYNGEE. CDR3 in DNA: TGTGCCAGCAGCGTAGAGGAGGGGGGTTCACCCCTCCACTTT. Amino acids: CASSVEEGGSPLHF. Based on the CDR3 plus reference TRBV9 and TRBJ1-6, the full variable domain is DSGVTQTPKHLITATGQRVTLRCSPRSGDLSVYWYQQSLDQGLQFLIQYYNGEERAKGNILERFSAQQFPDLHSELNLSSLELGDSALYFCASSVEEGGSPLHFGNGTRLTVT.

The CDR3 reads CASSPRLQSGNTIYF. In DNA form, the CDR3 reads TGTGCCAGCAGCCCGAGACTGCAATCTGGAAACACCATATATTTT. This chain joins TRBV7-9 and TRBJ1-3; D is undetermined. The ends were cut back, 5 bases at V and 1 base at J, with 12 bases in the middle. The CDR3 has 15 residues. Germline V gene sequence: CDR1 SEHNR, CDR2 FQNEAQ (reference sequence).

The rearrangement uses TRBV4-3 and TRBJ2-2; no clear D. Trimming took off 1 base at V and 7 bases at J, with 10 bases between the two ends. The CDR3 sequence is 14 residues long. The V gene's germline CDR1 is LGHNA and CDR2 YSLEER. Here the CDR3 DNA reads TGCGCCAGCAGCCAAGCACAGTTTGGCGGGGAGCTGTTTTTT. As protein: CASSQAQFGGELFF.

This chain links TRBV4-1 with TRBJ2-3, with D maybe TRBD2 (7 bases). The V and J ends lost 1 base and 4 bases respectively, with 18 bases between them. The CDR3 length is 17 residues. Germline V lookup: CDR1 MGHRA, CDR2 YSYEKL. CDR3 nucleotide sequence: TGCGCCAGCAGCCAAGCTGGTAGGGGGGGCGTTGCAGATACGCAGTATTTT. This translates into CASSQAGRGGVADTQYF.

The chain is built from TRBV6-2 or TRBV6-3 and TRBJ2-5, with TRBD2 matching over 13 bases. V lost 7 bases, J lost 0 bases, and 8 bases stayed unmatched. CDR1 and CDR2 from the germline V gene are MNHEY and SVGEGT. The CDR3 loop spans 17 amino acids. CDR3 amino acids: CASTPSLAGGYQETQYF. The CDR3 DNA sequence: TGTGCCAGCACCCCCTCACTAGCGGGGGGGTACCAAGAGACCCAGTACTTC.

This chain connects TRBV30 to TRBJ2-1; D is undetermined. The CDR3 is 12 amino acids. In germline, CDR1 is GTSNPN, CDR2 SVGIG (reference sequence). The V end lost 1 base, the J end lost 7 bases, and 8 bases lay between the germline ends. The DNA for the CDR3 is TGTGCCTGGAGTGGGCCGAGTAATGAGCAGTTCTTC. Translation gives CAWSGPSNEQFF.

This chain joins TRBV14 and TRBJ2-1; perhaps TRBD2 as D (7 bases). The CDR3 sequence is 16 residues long. V lost 2 bases to trimming and J lost 4 bases, with 15 bases between them. The V gene's germline CDR1 is SGHDN and CDR2 FVKESK. The CDR3 loop is CASSQPGGPAYNEQFF. The CDR3 coding sequence is TGTGCCAGCAGCCAACCCGGGGGGCCAGCTTACAATGAGCAGTTCTTC.

The chain links TRBV7-2 to TRBJ1-5, with D perhaps TRBD1 (5 bases). Trimming removed 2 bases from V and 0 bases from J, with 5 bases in between. This CDR3 region has 14 residues. CDR1 is SGHTA, CDR2 FQGNSA, per germline. The CDR3 region has the DNA TGTGCCAGCAGCTTACAGGGTAGCAATCAGCCCCAGCATTTT. Encoded protein: CASSLQGSNQPQHF.

The rearrangement joins TRBV19 to TRBJ2-3; 9 nucleotides align to TRBD1. The germline V gene has CDR1 LNHDA and CDR2 SQIVND (reference sequence). The CDR3 has 14 amino acids. The ends lost 9 bases at V and 2 bases at J; junction bases unmatched: 6. The DNA for the CDR3 is TGTGCCAGCCGGGACAGGGAACTCACAGATACGCAGTATTTT. The encoded protein is CASRDRELTDTQYF.

The chain recombines TRBV5-1 with TRBJ2-7, with 15 bases matching TRBD2. CDR1 and CDR2 from the germline V gene are SGHRS and YFSETQ. This CDR3 contains 17 residues. Unmatched junction bases numbered 8, after V lost 4 bases and J lost 3 bases. The CDR3 loop reads CASSRGLAGGLYYEQYF. CDR3 sequence (DNA): TGCGCCAGCAGCAGGGGACTAGCGGGAGGCCTTTACTACGAGCAGTACTTC. The complete variable domain, with remaining parts taken from reference TRBV5-1 and TRBJ2-7, reads KAGVTQTPRYLIKTRGQQVTLSCSPISGHRSVSWYQQTPGQGLQFLFEYFSETQRNKGNFPGRFSGRQFSNSRSEMNVSTLELGDSALYLCASSRGLAGGLYYEQYFGPGTRLTVT.

J is TRBJ1-6 and V is TRBV6-5; TRBD1 matches 10 bases. Germline CDR1 reads MNHEY; CDR2 reads SVGAGI. V lost 5 bases and J lost 14; bases outside the gene matches: 12. There are 15 residues in the CDR3. Written as DNA, the CDR3 is TGTGCCAGCAGTACAGCCGGGACAGGGGTTGTAACCCTCCACTTT. It yields the protein CASSTAGTGVVTLHF.